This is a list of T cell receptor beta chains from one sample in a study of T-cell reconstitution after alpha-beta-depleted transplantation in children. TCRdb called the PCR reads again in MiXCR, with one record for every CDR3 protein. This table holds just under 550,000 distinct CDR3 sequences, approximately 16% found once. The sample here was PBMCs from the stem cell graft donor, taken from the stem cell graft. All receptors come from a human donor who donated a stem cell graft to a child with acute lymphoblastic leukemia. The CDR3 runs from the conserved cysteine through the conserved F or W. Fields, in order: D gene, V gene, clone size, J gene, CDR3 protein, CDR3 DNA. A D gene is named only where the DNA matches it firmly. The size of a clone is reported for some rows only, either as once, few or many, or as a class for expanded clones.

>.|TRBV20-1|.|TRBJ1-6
CSAGPRGYPSSYNSPLHF
TGCAGTGCTGGTCCGCGGGGATACCCCAGCTCCTATAATTCACCCCTCCACTTT
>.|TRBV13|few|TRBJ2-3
CASSARGGDTQYF
TGTGCCAGCAGCGCCCGGGGAGGAGATACGCAGTATTTT
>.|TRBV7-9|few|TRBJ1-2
CASSLGHNNYGYTF
TGTGCCAGCAGCTTAGGACACAATAACTATGGCTACACCTTC
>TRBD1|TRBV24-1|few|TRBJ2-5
CATSERETGFRETQYF
TGTGCCACCAGTGAGCGCGAGACAGGGTTTCGAGAGACCCAGTACTTC
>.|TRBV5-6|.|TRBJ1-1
CASSFSSGPEAFF
TGTGCCAGCAGCTTTTCATCAGGGCCTGAAGCTTTCTTT
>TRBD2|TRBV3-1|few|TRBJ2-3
CASSQEETSGGDTDTQYF
TGTGCCAGCAGCCAAGAGGAGACTAGCGGGGGAGACACAGATACGCAGTATTTT
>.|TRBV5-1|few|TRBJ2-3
CASSFGTASTDTQYF
TGCGCCAGCAGCTTCGGGACGGCGAGCACAGATACGCAGTATTTT
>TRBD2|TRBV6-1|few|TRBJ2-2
CASVRSGNSAGELFF
TGTGCCAGCGTCCGTAGCGGGAATTCCGCCGGGGAGCTGTTTTTT
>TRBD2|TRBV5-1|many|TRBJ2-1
CASSPYAGVDEQFF
TGCGCCAGCAGCCCCTACGCGGGGGTCGATGAGCAGTTCTTC
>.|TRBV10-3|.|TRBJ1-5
CAISESSRINQPQHF
TGTGCCATCAGTGAGTCCAGCAGGATCAATCAGCCCCAGCATTTT
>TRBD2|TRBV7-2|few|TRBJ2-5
CASSPWTSGVSMGTQYF
TGTGCCAGCAGCCCTTGGACTAGCGGGGTGTCGATGGGGACCCAGTACTTC
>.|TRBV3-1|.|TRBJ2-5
CASGTGRRETQYF
TGTGCCAGCGGCACAGGGAGGCGGGAGACCCAGTACTTC
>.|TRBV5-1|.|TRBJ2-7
CASSVLDSGNYEQYF
TGCGCCAGCAGCGTCCTGGACAGCGGCAACTACGAGCAGTACTTC
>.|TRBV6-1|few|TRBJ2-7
CASYNSDEQYF
TGTGCCAGTTATAATTCGGACGAGCAGTACTTC
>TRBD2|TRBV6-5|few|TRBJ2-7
CASSSAGASGDLYEQYF
TGTGCCAGCAGTTCTGCCGGGGCTAGCGGAGATCTCTACGAGCAGTACTTC
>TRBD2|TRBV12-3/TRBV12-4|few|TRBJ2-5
CASSLSGLAGGETQYF
TGTGCCAGCAGTTTAAGCGGGCTAGCGGGAGGAGAGACCCAGTACTTC
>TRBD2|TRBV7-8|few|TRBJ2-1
CASSLGGRAVYNEQFF
TGTGCCAGCAGCTTAGGCGGGAGGGCCGTGTACAATGAGCAGTTCTTC
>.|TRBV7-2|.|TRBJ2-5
CASSSRVGETQYF
TGTGCCAGCAGCTCCAGAGTGGGAGAGACCCAGTACTTC
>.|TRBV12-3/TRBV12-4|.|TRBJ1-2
CASSFRGRANYGYTF
TGTGCCAGCAGTTTTAGAGGGAGGGCTAACTATGGCTACACCTTC
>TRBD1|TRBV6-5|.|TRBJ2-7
CASRDRLLEQYF
TGTGCCTCCCGGGACAGGTTACTCGAGCAGTACTTC
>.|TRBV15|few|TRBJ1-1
CATSRDSGGETSTEAFF
TGTGCCACCAGCAGAGATTCCGGGGGCGAAACGAGCACTGAAGCTTTCTTT
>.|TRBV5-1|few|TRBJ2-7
CASSFQVASYEQYF
TGCGCCAGCAGCTTCCAAGTGGCGTCCTACGAGCAGTACTTC
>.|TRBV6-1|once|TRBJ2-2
CASSWRGIFAGELFF
TGTGCCAGCAGCTGGAGAGGGATCTTCGCCGGGGAGCTGTTTTTT
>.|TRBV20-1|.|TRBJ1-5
CSARVLYSQPQHF
TGCAGTGCTAGAGTCCTGTATTCTCAGCCCCAGCATTTT
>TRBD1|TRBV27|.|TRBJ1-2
CASSLDGTGNHYGYTF
TGTGCCAGCAGTTTAGACGGGACAGGGAATCACTATGGCTACACCTTC
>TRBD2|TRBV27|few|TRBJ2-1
CASSFLAGVNEQFF
TGTGCCAGCAGTTTCCTAGCGGGGGTGAATGAGCAGTTCTTC
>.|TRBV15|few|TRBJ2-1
CATSRGANSYNEQFF
TGTGCCACCAGCAGAGGGGCGAATTCCTACAATGAGCAGTTCTTC
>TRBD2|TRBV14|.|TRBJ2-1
CASSQMGLAGYNEQFF
TGTGCCAGCAGCCAGATGGGACTAGCGGGATACAATGAGCAGTTCTTC
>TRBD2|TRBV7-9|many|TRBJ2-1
CASRLGTSGTVF
TGTGCCAGCAGACTCGGGACTAGCGGGACGGTCTTC
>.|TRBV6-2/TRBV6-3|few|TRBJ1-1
CASIPRDSGLTEAFF
TGTGCCAGCATCCCCCGGGATTCGGGGCTGACTGAAGCTTTCTTT
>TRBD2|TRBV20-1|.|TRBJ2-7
CSARGGLRGRALYEQYF
TGCAGTGCTAGAGGGGGACTACGCGGGAGGGCCCTCTACGAGCAGTACTTC
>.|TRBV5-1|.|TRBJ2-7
CASSPYAGTPGVQYF
TGCGCCAGCAGCCCCTACGCCGGGACCCCTGGCGTGCAGTACTTC
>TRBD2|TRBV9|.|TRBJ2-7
CASGRGLATSYEQYF
TGTGCCAGCGGCCGGGGACTAGCGACCTCCTACGAGCAGTACTTC
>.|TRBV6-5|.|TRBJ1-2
CASSSPGRELYGYTF
TGTGCCAGCAGTTCACCGGGACGGGAACTCTATGGCTACACCTTC
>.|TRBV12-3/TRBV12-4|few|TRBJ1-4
CASSSRPVTATNEKLFF
TGTGCCAGCAGTTCACGCCCGGTGACCGCAACTAATGAAAAACTGTTTTTT
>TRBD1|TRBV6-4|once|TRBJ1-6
CACCPRIGTGDARSPLHF
TGTGCCTGCTGTCCCCGGATTGGGACAGGGGATGCGCGGTCACCCCTCCACTTT
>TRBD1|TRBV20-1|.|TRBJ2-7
CSAPGQGYELYF
TGCAGTGCTCCCGGACAGGGATACGAGCTGTACTTC
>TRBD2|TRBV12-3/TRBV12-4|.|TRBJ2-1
CASSLAQSSGATYNEQFF
TGTGCCAGCAGTTTAGCGCAATCTAGCGGGGCTACCTACAATGAGCAGTTCTTC
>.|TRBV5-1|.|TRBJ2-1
CASSLEGVNEQFF
TGCGCCAGCAGCTTGGAGGGGGTCAATGAGCAGTTCTTC
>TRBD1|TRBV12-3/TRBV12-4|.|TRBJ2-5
CASSSSGTGAMAQYF
TGTGCCAGCAGTTCTTCCGGGACAGGGGCCATGGCCCAGTACTTC